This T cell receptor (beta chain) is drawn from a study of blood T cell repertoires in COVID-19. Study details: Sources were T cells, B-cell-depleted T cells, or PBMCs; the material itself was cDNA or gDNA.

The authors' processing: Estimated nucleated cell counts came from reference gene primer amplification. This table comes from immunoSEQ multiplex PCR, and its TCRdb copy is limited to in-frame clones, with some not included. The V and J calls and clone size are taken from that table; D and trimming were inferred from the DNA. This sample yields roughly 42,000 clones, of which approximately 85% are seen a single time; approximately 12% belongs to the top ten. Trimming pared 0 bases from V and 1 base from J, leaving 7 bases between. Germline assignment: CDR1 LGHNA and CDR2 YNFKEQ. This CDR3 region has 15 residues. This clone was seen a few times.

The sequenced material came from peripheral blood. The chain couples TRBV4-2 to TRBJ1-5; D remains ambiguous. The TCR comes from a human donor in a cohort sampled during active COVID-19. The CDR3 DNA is TGTGCCAGCAGCCAAGATACGGGAAGCAATCAGCCCCAGCATTTT. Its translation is CASSQDTGSNQPQHF.